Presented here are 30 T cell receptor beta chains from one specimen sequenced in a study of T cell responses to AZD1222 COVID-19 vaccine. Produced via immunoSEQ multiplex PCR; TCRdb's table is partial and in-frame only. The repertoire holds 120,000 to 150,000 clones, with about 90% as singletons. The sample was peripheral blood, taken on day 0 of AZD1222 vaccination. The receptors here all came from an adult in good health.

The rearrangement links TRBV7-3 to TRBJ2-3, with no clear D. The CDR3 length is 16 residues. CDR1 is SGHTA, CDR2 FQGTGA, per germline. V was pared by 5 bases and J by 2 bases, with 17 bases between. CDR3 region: CASSPNTDGNTDTQYF. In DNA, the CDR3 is TGTGCCAGCAGCCCCAACACTGACGGAAACACAGATACGCAGTATTTT.

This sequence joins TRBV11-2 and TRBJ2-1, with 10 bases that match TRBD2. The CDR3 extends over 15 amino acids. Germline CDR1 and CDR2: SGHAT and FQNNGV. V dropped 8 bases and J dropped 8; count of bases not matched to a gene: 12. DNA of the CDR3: TGTGCCAGCGAACCAAGCGGGAGGGTGGCCGATGAGCAGTTCTTC. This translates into CASEPSGRVADEQFF.

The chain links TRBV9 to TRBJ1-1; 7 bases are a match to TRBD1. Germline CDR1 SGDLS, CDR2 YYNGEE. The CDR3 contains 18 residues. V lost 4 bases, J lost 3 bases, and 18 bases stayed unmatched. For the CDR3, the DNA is TGTGCCAGCAGCCCCCCCAGGGGGAGATCGAGCGGTTACACTGAAGCTTTCTTT. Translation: CASSPPRGRSSGYTEAFF.

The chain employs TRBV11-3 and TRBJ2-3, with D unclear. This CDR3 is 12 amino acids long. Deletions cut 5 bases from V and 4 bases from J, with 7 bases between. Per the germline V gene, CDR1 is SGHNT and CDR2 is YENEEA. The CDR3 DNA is TGTGCCAGCAGCCCGGTCGCAGATACGCAGTATTTT. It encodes CASSPVADTQYF.

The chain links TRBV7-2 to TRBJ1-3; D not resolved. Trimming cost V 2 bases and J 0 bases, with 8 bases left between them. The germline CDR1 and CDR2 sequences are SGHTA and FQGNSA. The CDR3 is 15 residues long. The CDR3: CASSLISGSGNTIYF. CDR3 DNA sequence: TGTGCCAGCAGCTTAATCAGTGGCTCTGGAAACACCATATATTTT. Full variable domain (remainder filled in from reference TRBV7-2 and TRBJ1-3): GAGVSQSPSNKVTEKGKDVELRCDPISGHTALYWYRQSLGQGLEFLIYFQGNSAPDKSGLPSDRFSAERTGGSVSTLTIQRTQQEDSAVYLCASSLISGSGNTIYFGEGSWLTVV.

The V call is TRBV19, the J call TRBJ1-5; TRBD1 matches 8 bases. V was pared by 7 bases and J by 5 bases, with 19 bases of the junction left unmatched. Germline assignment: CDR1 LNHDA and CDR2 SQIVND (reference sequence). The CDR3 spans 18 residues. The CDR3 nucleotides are TGTGCCAGTACTCCCTCGTATGGGGGACAGGTAGGCGATCAGCCCCAGCATTTT. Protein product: CASTPSYGGQVGDQPQHF.

CDR3 in amino acids: CASSLARTGGEKLFF. The CDR3 DNA is TGTGCCAGCAGCTTAGCCCGGACAGGGGGGGAAAAACTGTTTTTT. This chain joins TRBV7-9 and TRBJ1-4; 10 bases map to TRBD1. Per the germline V gene, CDR1 is SEHNR and CDR2 is FQNEAQ (reference sequence). The J segment lost 8 bases and the V segment lost 0 bases, leaving 3 bases of the junction unmatched. This CDR3 is 15 amino acids long. The full variable domain, in which reference TRBV7-9 and TRBJ1-4 provide the parts outside the CDR3, is DTGVSQNPRHKITKRGQNVTFRCDPISEHNRLYWYRQTLGQGPEFLTYFQNEAQLEKSRLLSDRFSAERPKGSFSTLEIQRTEQGDSAMYLCASSLARTGGEKLFFGSGTQLSVL.

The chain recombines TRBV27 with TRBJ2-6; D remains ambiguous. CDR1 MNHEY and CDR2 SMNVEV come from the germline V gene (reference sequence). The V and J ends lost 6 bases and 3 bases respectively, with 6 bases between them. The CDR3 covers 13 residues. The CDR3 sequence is CASRGYGANVLTF. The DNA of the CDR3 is TGTGCCAGCAGAGGGTATGGGGCCAACGTCCTGACTTTC. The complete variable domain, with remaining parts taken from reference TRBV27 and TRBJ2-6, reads EAQVTQNPRYLITVTGKKLTVTCSQNMNHEYMSWYRQDPGLGLRQIYYSMNVEVTDKGDVPEGYKVSRKEKRNFPLILESPSPNQTSLYFCASRGYGANVLTFGAGSRLTVL.

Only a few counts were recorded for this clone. CDR3 residues: CASMGGTLGANVLTF. For the CDR3, the DNA is TGTGCCAGCATGGGAGGGACACTTGGGGCCAACGTCCTGACTTTC. The rearrangement links TRBV9 to TRBJ2-6, with D possibly matching TRBD2 (7 bases). Germline V gives CDR1 SGDLS, CDR2 YYNGEE. V was shortened by 6 bases and J by 3 bases, with 13 bases between the two germline ends. The CDR3 is 15 residues long.

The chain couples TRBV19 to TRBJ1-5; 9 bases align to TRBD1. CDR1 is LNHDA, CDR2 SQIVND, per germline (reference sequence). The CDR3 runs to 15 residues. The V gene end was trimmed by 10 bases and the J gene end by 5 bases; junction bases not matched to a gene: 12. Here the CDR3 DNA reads TGTGCCACCAAAGGACAGGGGCTAACCTATCAGCCCCAGCATTTT. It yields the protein CATKGQGLTYQPQHF.

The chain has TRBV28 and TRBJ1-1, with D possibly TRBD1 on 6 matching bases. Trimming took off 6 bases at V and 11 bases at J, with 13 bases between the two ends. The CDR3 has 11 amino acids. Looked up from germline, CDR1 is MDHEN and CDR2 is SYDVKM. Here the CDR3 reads CASRAQGGAFF. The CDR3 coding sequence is TGTGCCAGCAGAGCACAGGGCGGGGCTTTCTTT. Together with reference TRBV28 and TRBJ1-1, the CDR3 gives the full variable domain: DVKVTQSSRYLVKRTGEKVFLECVQDMDHENMFWYRQDPGLGLRLIYFSYDVKMKEKGDIPEGYSVSREKKERFSLILESASTNQTSMYLCASRAQGGAFFGQGTRLTVV.

This CDR3 is CASRMDRSSYNEQFF. The CDR3 coding sequence is TGTGCCAGCAGGATGGATCGAAGCTCCTACAATGAGCAGTTCTTC. V gene TRBV7-2 combines with J gene TRBJ2-1; unclear D gene. The CDR3 has 15 amino acids. Trimming removed 6 bases from V and 0 bases from J, with 12 bases in between. In germline, CDR1 is SGHTA, CDR2 FQGNSA.

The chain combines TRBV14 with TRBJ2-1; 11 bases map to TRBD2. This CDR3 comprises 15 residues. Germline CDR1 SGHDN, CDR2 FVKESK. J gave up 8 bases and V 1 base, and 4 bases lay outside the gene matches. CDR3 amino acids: CASSQGLAGIDEQFF. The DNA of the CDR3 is TGTGCCAGCAGCCAAGGACTAGCGGGAATCGATGAGCAGTTCTTC.

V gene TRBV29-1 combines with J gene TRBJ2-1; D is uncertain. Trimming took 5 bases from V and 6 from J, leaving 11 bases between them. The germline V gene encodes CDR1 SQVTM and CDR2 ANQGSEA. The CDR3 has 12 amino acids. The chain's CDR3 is CSVLERLNEQFF. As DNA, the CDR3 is TGCAGCGTTCTTGAGCGTCTCAATGAGCAGTTCTTC.

The CDR3 here is CASSWTGSGNTIYF. The CDR3 region has the DNA TGTGCCAGCAGTTGGACAGGCTCTGGAAACACCATATATTTT. This rearrangement joins TRBV6-5 to TRBJ1-3; 7 positions match TRBD1. Germline-derived CDR1 and CDR2 are MNHEY and SVGAGI. The CDR3 has 14 amino acids. Trimming took 4 bases from V and 0 from J; bases not matched to a gene: 0.

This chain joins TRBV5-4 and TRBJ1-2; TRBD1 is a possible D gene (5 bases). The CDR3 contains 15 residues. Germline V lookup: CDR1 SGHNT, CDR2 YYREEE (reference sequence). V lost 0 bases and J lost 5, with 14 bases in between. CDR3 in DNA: TGTGCCAGCAGCTTGGAGCGTTCCGGGGCATATGGCTACACCTTC. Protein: CASSLERSGAYGYTF.

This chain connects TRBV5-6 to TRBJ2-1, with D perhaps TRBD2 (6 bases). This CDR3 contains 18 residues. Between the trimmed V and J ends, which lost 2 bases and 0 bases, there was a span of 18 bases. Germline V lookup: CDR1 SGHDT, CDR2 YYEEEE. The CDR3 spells CASSLFNWGDASYNEQFF. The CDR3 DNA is TGTGCCAGCAGCTTATTTAATTGGGGGGATGCCTCCTACAATGAGCAGTTCTTC.

This chain's CDR3 is CACGSSRNTGELFF. For the CDR3, the DNA is TGTGCCTGCGGGAGTAGTAGGAACACCGGGGAGCTGTTTTTT. This sequence joins TRBV30 and TRBJ2-2, with D tentatively TRBD2 (6 bases). Trimming shortened V by 6 bases and J by 1 base, and 12 bases separated the two germline ends. There are 14 residues in the CDR3. In germline, CDR1 is GTSNPN, CDR2 SVGIG (reference sequence).

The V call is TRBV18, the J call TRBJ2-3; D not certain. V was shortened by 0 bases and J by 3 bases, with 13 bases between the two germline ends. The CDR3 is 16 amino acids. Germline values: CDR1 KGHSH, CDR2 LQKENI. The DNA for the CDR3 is TGTGCCAGCTCACCACCGAGATTTACATCTACAGATACGCAGTATTTT. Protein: CASSPPRFTSTDTQYF.

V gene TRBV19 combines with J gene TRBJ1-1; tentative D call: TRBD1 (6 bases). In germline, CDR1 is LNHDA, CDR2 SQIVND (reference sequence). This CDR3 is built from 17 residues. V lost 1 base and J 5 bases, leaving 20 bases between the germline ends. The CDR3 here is CASSIAPPGAEVTEAFF. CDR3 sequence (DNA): TGTGCCAGTAGTATAGCCCCCCCAGGGGCAGAAGTTACTGAAGCTTTCTTT.

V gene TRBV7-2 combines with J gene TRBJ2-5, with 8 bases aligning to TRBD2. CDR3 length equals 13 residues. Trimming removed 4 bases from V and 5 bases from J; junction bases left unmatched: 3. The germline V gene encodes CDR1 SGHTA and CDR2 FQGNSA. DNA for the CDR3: TGTGCCAGCAGCTCGGGACTAGTGGAGACCCAGTACTTC. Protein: CASSSGLVETQYF.

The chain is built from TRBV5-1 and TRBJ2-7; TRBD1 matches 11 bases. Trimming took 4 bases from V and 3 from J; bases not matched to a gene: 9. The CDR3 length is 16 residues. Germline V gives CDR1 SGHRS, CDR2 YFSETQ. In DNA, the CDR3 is TGCGCCAGCAGCGCCGGACAGGGGGCAACAGTCTACGAGCAGTACTTC. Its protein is CASSAGQGATVYEQYF.

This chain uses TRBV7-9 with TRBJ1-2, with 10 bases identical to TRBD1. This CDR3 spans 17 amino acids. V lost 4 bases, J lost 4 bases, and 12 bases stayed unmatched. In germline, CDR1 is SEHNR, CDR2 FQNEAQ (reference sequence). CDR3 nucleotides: TGTGCCAGCAGCTACAGAACCCCGGGACAGGGGCGCTATGGCTACACCTTC. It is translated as CASSYRTPGQGRYGYTF. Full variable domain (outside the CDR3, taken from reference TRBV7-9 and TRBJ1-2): DTGVSQNPRHKITKRGQNVTFRCDPISEHNRLYWYRQTLGQGPEFLTYFQNEAQLEKSRLLSDRFSAERPKGSFSTLEIQRTEQGDSAMYLCASSYRTPGQGRYGYTFGSGTRLTVV.

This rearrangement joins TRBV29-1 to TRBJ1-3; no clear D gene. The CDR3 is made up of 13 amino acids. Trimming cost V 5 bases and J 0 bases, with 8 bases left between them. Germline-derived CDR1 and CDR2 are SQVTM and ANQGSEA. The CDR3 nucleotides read TGCAGCGTTATATTTAACTCTGGAAACACCATATATTTT. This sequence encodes CSVIFNSGNTIYF. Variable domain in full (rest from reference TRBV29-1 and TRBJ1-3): SAVISQKPSRDICQRGTSLTIQCQVDSQVTMMFWYRQQPGQSLTLIATANQGSEATYESGFVIDKFPISRPNLTFSTLTVSNMSPEDSSIYLCSVIFNSGNTIYFGEGSWLTVV.

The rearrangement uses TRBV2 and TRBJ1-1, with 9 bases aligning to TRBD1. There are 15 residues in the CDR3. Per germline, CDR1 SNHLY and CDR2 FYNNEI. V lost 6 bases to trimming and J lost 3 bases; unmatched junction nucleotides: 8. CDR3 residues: CASSRTGVLDTEAFF. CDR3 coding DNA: TGTGCCAGCAGCCGGACAGGGGTGTTGGACACTGAAGCTTTCTTT.

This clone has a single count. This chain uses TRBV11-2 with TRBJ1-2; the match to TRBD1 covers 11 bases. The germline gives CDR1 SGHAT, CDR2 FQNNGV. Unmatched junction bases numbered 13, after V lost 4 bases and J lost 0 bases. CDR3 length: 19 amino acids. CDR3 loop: CASSSPNRDRGVTNYGYTF. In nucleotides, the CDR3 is TGTGCCAGCAGCTCGCCGAACCGGGACAGGGGGGTTACTAACTATGGCTACACCTTC.

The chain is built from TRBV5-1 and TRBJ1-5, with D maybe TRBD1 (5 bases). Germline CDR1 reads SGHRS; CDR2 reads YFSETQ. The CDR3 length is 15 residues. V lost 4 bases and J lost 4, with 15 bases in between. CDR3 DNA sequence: TGCGCCAGCAGCCCACGGACGGGACCTAATCAGCCCCAGCATTTT. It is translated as CASSPRTGPNQPQHF.

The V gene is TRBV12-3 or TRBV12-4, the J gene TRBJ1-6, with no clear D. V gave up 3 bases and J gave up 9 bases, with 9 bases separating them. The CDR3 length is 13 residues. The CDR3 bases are TGTGCCAGCAGTTTTTCCCTGGCTTCACCCCTCCACTTT. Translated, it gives CASSFSLASPLHF.

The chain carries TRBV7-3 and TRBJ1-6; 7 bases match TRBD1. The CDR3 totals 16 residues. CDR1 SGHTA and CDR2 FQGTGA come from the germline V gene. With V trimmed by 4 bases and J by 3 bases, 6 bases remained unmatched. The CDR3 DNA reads TGTGCCAGCAGCTCGCAGGGGACAGACTATAATTCACCCCTCCACTTT. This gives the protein CASSSQGTDYNSPLHF. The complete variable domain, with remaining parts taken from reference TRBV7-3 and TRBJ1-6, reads GAGVSQTPSNKVTEKGKYVELRCDPISGHTALYWYRQSLGQGPEFLIYFQGTGAADDSGLPNDRFFAVRPEGSVSTLKIQRTERGDSAVYLCASSSQGTDYNSPLHFGNGTRLTVT.

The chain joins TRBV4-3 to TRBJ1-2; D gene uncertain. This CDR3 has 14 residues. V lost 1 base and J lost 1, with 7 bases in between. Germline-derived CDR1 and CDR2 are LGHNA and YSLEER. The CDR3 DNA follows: TGCGCCAGCAGCCAAGTGACGGTTAACTATGGCTACACCTTC. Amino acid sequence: CASSQVTVNYGYTF.